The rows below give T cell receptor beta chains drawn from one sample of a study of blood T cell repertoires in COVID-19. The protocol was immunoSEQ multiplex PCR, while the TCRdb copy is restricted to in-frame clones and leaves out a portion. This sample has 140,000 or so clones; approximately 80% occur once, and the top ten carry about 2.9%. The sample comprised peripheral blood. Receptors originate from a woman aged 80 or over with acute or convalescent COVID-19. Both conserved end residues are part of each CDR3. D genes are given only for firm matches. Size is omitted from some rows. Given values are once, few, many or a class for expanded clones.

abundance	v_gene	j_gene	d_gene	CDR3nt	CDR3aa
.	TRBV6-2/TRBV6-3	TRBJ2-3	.	TGTGCCAGCAGCCATAAAGCCATTACAGGGTTCACGACAGATACGCAGTATTTT	CASSHKAITGFTTDTQYF
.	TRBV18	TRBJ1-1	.	TGTGCCAGCTCACGCAATAATCCCAGGATTAAGAACACTGAAGCTTTCTTT	CASSRNNPRIKNTEAFF
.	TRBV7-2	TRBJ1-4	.	TGTGCCAGCAGCCCCGGGACTAATGAAAAACTGTTTTTT	CASSPGTNEKLFF
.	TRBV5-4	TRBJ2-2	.	TGTGCCAGCAGCTTGGCCGGGGCGAACACCGGGGAGCTGTTTTTT	CASSLAGANTGELFF
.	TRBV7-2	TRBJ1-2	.	TGTGCCAGCAGCTTAAGGGCAGGGGCCCCTTATGGCTACACCTTC	CASSLRAGAPYGYTF
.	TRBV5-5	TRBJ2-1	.	TGTGCCAGCAGCTTGGGACTAGAACCCTCTAGGGAGCAGTTCTTC	CASSLGLEPSREQFF
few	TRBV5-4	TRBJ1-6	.	TGTGCCAGCAGCTTGACGGGGGACTCCAATTCACCCCTCCACTTT	CASSLTGDSNSPLHF
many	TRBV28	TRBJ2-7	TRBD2	TGTGCCAGCAGTTTCTCCCTAGCGGGGCTTTCCTACGAGCAGTACTTC	CASSFSLAGLSYEQYF
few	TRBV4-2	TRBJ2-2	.	TGTGCCAGCAGCCGCGACACTCAGGGCACCGGGGAGCTGTTTTTT	CASSRDTQGTGELFF
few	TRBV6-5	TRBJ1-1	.	TGTGCCAGCATTCGGGGGAACACTGAAGCTTTCTTT	CASIRGNTEAFF
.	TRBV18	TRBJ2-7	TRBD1	TGTGCCAGCTCACCGCCCGGAGGACAGGTTCCCTACGAGCAGTACTTC	CASSPPGGQVPYEQYF
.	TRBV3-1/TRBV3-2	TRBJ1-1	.	TGTGCCAGCAGCCAAGTACGTCGAATCGGCACTGAAGCTTTCTTT	CASSQVRRIGTEAFF